One and the same sample provided the 21 T cell receptor beta chains below, sequenced in a study of OX40 agonist ivuxolimab in advanced cancers. Data came from immunoSEQ multiplex PCR; TCRdb stores just in-frame clones and leaves some out. The table records fewer than 12,000 clones, over 60% of them present only once. Sample: CD4+ or CD8+ T cells sorted from blood, taken in a trial of the OX40 agonist ivuxolimab. The receptors originated from an adult with an advanced solid tumor such as melanoma, head and neck, liver or kidney cancer.

The genes are TRBV30 and TRBJ2-1; D uncertain. This CDR3 comprises 13 residues. Germline-derived CDR1 and CDR2 are GTSNPN and SVGIG (reference sequence). The CDR3 DNA follows: TGTGCATGGGTCCCTGGAGTCATCAATGAGCAGTTCTTC. This sequence encodes CAWVPGVINEQFF.

The chain is built from TRBV5-6 and TRBJ2-3, with TRBD1 identical over 8 bases. Germline CDR1 SGHDT, CDR2 YYEEEE. V dropped 4 bases and J dropped 4; count of bases not matched to a gene: 5. The CDR3 spans 14 residues. The CDR3 is CASSPGQGSDTQYF. The CDR3 DNA is TGTGCCAGCAGCCCCGGACAGGGATCAGATACGCAGTATTTT.

This clone was seen just once. V usage is TRBV6-1 and J usage is TRBJ1-5; D not certain. Germline V gene lookup returns CDR1 MNHNS and CDR2 SASEGT. V gave up 4 bases and J gave up 6 bases, with 4 bases separating them. The CDR3 spans 11 residues. CDR3 residues: CASSGTQPQHF. In DNA form, the CDR3 reads TGTGCCAGCAGTGGGACTCAGCCCCAGCATTTT.

This clone was found a few times. The rearrangement joins TRBV6-6 to TRBJ1-5; D is uncertain. The CDR3 spans 15 residues. V lost 7 bases and J 1 base, leaving 14 bases between the germline ends. CDR1 is MNHNY and CDR2 is SVGAGI in the germline V gene (reference sequence). CDR3 nucleotides: TGTGCCAGCACCCAACGGCAGACCAGCAATCAGCCCCAGCATTTT. This translates into CASTQRQTSNQPQHF.

The chain carries TRBV7-1 and TRBJ1-1; perhaps TRBD1 as D (6 bases). TRBV7-1 falls under the ORF class, with uncertain function. V lost 5 bases to trimming and J lost 9 bases, with 13 bases between them. This CDR3 comprises 12 residues. The CDR3, as DNA: TGTGCCAGCAGCCCCTGGACAGAAAAAGCTTTCTTT. This translates into CASSPWTEKAFF.

This clone has a single count. This chain connects TRBV5-1 to TRBJ2-7; D may be TRBD1 (5 bases). V was pared by 4 bases and J by 4 bases, with 18 bases between. Per germline, CDR1 SGHRS and CDR2 YFSETQ. The CDR3 loop spans 15 amino acids. CDR3 in amino acids: CASSRSNRGLYEQYF. DNA for the CDR3: TGCGCCAGCAGCCGGAGTAATAGGGGCCTGTACGAGCAGTACTTC.

The chain links TRBV4-2 to TRBJ2-1; a weak D match, TRBD2 (5 bases). The CDR3 extends over 12 amino acids. V gave up 5 bases and J gave up 10 bases, with 12 bases separating them. The germline gives CDR1 LGHNA, CDR2 YNFKEQ. CDR3 protein: CASSGSVPEQFF. The CDR3 bases are TGTGCCAGCAGCGGTAGCGTCCCGGAGCAGTTCTTC.

The rearrangement uses TRBV14 and TRBJ2-7, with D perhaps TRBD2 (6 bases). This CDR3 spans 17 amino acids. The germline V gene encodes CDR1 SGHDN and CDR2 FVKESK. V was pared by 4 bases and J by 4 bases, with 23 bases between. CDR3 DNA sequence: TGTGCCAGCAGCCCGACATTCCGGGACTCCAGCCCTTACGAGCAGTACTTC. Amino acid sequence: CASSPTFRDSSPYEQYF.

This clone ranks as medium-sized. The chain employs TRBV7-8 and TRBJ2-7, with D possibly being TRBD1 or TRBD2 (6 bases each). Germline CDR1 reads SGHVS; CDR2 reads FQNEAQ. The CDR3 runs to 15 residues. V was shortened by 3 bases and J by 1 base, with 13 bases between the two germline ends. The CDR3 loop is CASSFMGGSSYEQYF. CDR3 DNA sequence: TGTGCCAGCAGCTTTATGGGGGGCAGTTCCTACGAGCAGTACTTC. Full variable domain (rest looked up from reference TRBV7-8 and TRBJ2-7): GAGVSQSPRYKVAKRGQDVALRCDPISGHVSLFWYQQALGQGPEFLTYFQNEAQLDKSGLPSDRFFAERPEGSVSTLKIQRTQQEDSAVYLCASSFMGGSSYEQYFGPGTRLTVT.

This clone was found a few times. The chain's CDR3 is CAISGTIDRGQYEQFF. DNA for the CDR3: TGTGCCATCAGTGGGACAATTGACAGGGGCCAATATGAGCAGTTCTTC. The chain uses TRBV10-3 and TRBJ2-1, with 8 bases fitting TRBD1. CDR3 length equals 16 residues. CDR1 ENHRY and CDR2 SYGVKD come from the germline V gene. J lost 8 bases, V lost 4 bases, and 13 bases had no gene match.

Worth noting for this clone: Distinct nucleotide sequences in the sample also encode this CDR3. For the CDR3, the DNA is TGTGCCAGCAGTTCCGACACGCAGGGGTCCTACGAGCAGTACTTC. Encoded protein: CASSSDTQGSYEQYF. V usage is TRBV27 and J usage is TRBJ2-7; tentative D call: TRBD1 (6 bases). Trimming pared 4 bases from V and 1 base from J, leaving 14 bases between. Germline V gives CDR1 MNHEY, CDR2 SMNVEV (reference sequence). The CDR3 is 15 amino acids.

V gene TRBV11-2 combines with J gene TRBJ2-7, with 7 nucleotides matching TRBD2. Per the germline V gene, CDR1 is SGHAT and CDR2 is FQNNGV. This CDR3 region has 12 residues. The J segment lost 4 bases and the V segment lost 10 bases, leaving 7 bases of the junction unmatched. CDR3 in DNA: TGTGCCACCGCCGGCGGGGGTTACGAGCAGTACTTC. Encoded protein: CATAGGGYEQYF.

This chain connects TRBV28 to TRBJ2-1; TRBD1 is a possible D gene (6 bases). V was clipped by 6 bases and J by 1 base, with 16 bases between them. Germline V gene lookup returns CDR1 MDHEN and CDR2 SYDVKM. The CDR3 runs to 16 residues. The CDR3 sequence: CASSKALDRSYNEQFF. The DNA for the CDR3 is TGTGCCAGCAGCAAAGCCTTGGACAGATCCTACAATGAGCAGTTCTTC.

The CDR3 loop is CASSYAGQIGETQYF. Written as DNA, the CDR3 is TGTGCCAGCAGTTACGCGGGACAGATTGGGGAGACCCAGTACTTC. The chain uses TRBV6-5 and TRBJ2-5; D is possibly TRBD1 (7 bases). This CDR3 region has 15 residues. Germline-derived CDR1 and CDR2 are MNHEY and SVGAGI. V lost 2 bases and J lost 5, with 15 bases in between.

This sequence joins TRBV7-9 and TRBJ2-1; possibly TRBD1 or TRBD2 for D (6 bases each). CDR1 and CDR2 from the germline V gene are SEHNR and FQNEAQ (reference sequence). V gave up 6 bases and J gave up 4 bases, with 16 bases separating them. The CDR3 length is 15 residues. The chain's CDR3 is CASSGGGAGYNEQFF. CDR3 bases: TGTGCCAGCAGTGGGGGCGGGGCCGGATACAATGAGCAGTTCTTC.

This clone is deemed medium-sized. This rearrangement joins TRBV2 to TRBJ2-7; TRBD1 matches 9 bases. This CDR3 contains 15 residues. Germline trimming cut 6 bases from V and 9 bases from J; bases unmatched to any gene: 15. Germline V gene sequence: CDR1 SNHLY, CDR2 FYNNEI. The CDR3 spells CASSPAETGGDWQYF. Here the CDR3 DNA reads TGTGCCAGCAGCCCCGCGGAGACAGGGGGAGATTGGCAGTACTTC.

This clone rates as hyperexpanded. The rearrangement links TRBV7-9 to TRBJ2-7, with no clear D. Germline V gene data show CDR1 as SEHNR and CDR2 as FQNEAQ (reference sequence). The CDR3 is 12 amino acids. V lost 1 base and J 5 bases, leaving 6 bases between the germline ends. CDR3 protein: CASSLVTNEQYF. The DNA for the CDR3 is TGTGCCAGCAGCTTAGTTACTAACGAGCAGTACTTC.

This chain joins TRBV4-3 and TRBJ2-7; 9 nucleotides agree with TRBD2. Trimming removed 4 bases from V and 0 bases from J; junction bases left unmatched: 4. This CDR3 contains 15 residues. Looked up from germline, CDR1 is LGHNA and CDR2 is YSLEER. The CDR3 region is CASSRFSGSSYEQYF. Written as DNA, the CDR3 is TGCGCCAGCAGCCGATTTAGCGGGAGCTCCTACGAGCAGTACTTC.

This rearrangement joins TRBV6-1 to TRBJ1-4; D uncertain. Trimming removed 2 bases from V and 2 bases from J, with 9 bases in between. The CDR3 loop spans 15 amino acids. Germline CDR1 is MNHNS and CDR2 is SASEGT. CDR3 in DNA: TGTGCCAGCAGTGAAAGGTGGCCTACTAATGAAAAACTGTTTTTT. Translation gives CASSERWPTNEKLFF.

The chain carries TRBV27 and TRBJ1-4; 8 positions agree with TRBD1. The V segment lost 5 bases and the J segment 2 bases; nucleotides outside the gene matches: 10. The CDR3 has 17 residues. Germline V gene sequence: CDR1 MNHEY, CDR2 SMNVEV (reference sequence). Here the CDR3 reads CASSHPGQGRTNEKLFF. The CDR3 DNA sequence: TGTGCCAGCAGTCACCCCGGACAGGGTAGGACTAATGAAAAACTGTTTTTT.

V is TRBV7-9 and J is TRBJ2-1; no definite D call. V lost 5 bases, J lost 9 bases, and 8 bases lay in between. The germline V gene has CDR1 SEHNR and CDR2 FQNEAQ (reference sequence). The CDR3 is 11 amino acids. Here the CDR3 reads CASSIHPEQFF. CDR3 bases: TGTGCCAGCAGCATCCACCCTGAGCAGTTCTTC.